The sequence of this TCR beta chain was determined in a study of blood T cell repertoires in COVID-19. Study-level background: From the United States, Italy and Spain came samples of acute and convalescent COVID-19. T cells, B-cell-depleted T cells, or PBMCs provided the cDNA or gDNA that served as material.

This CDR3 has 15 residues. From germline, CDR1 is MDHEN and CDR2 SYDVKM. J gave up 4 bases and V 5 bases, and 5 bases lay outside the gene matches. Per the study methods: Amplification of reference gene primers provided the estimated nucleated cell counts. Only in-frame clones appear in the TCRdb table, and some are missing; sequencing was by immunoSEQ multiplex PCR. The V and J calls and clone size come from that table; D and trimming were worked out from the DNA. Of about 57,000 clones listed, around 82% are singletons. Sequenced sample: peripheral blood. This clonotype was sampled from an elderly woman with acute or convalescent COVID-19. The chain couples TRBV28 to TRBJ2-7; the match to TRBD2 covers 13 bases. CDR3 nucleotides: TGTGCCAGCAGTCTAAGGACTAGCGGGAGTTACGAGCAGTACTTC. It is translated as CASSLRTSGSYEQYF.